The 3 T cell receptor beta chains listed next were all sequenced from one sample in a study. MiXCR, applied by TCRdb to the 5' RACE reads, yields one record per CDR3 protein. The table lists tens of thousands of distinct CDR3 sequences, around 24% of them singletons, with about 3% in the top ten. Sequenced material: tumor-infiltrating naive CD4+ T cells sorted from the breast tumor. Subset denoted: naive CD4+ T cells, CD4+CD45RA+CD25-. These receptors were obtained from a female donor with breast cancer.

The chain recombines TRBV28 with TRBJ2-1; TRBD2 matches 7 bases. CDR1 and CDR2 from the germline V gene are MDHEN and SYDVKM. The CDR3 sequence is 17 residues long. V was pared by 7 bases and J by 1 base, with 13 bases of the junction left unmatched. Here the CDR3 reads CASNLSGGSLSYNEQFF. The DNA of the CDR3 is TGTGCCAGCAACCTCAGCGGCGGGAGCTTGTCCTACAATGAGCAGTTCTTC. Full variable domain (rest looked up from reference TRBV28 and TRBJ2-1): DVKVTQSSRYLVKRTGEKVFLECVQDMDHENMFWYRQDPGLGLRLIYFSYDVKMKEKGDIPEGYSVSREKKERFSLILESASTNQTSMYLCASNLSGGSLSYNEQFFGPGTRLTVL.

This clonotype has more than one count but fewer than ten. CDR3 DNA: TGCGCCAGCAGCTTGAATCCGGCCCGTGGGAACGAGCAGTACTTC. This gives the protein CASSLNPARGNEQYF. V usage is TRBV5-1 and J usage is TRBJ2-7, with D unclear. The germline V and J ends were trimmed by 1 base and 5 bases, with 16 bases remaining between them. The germline V gene encodes CDR1 SGHRS and CDR2 YFSETQ. The CDR3 runs 15 residues.

This chain connects TRBV6-2 or TRBV6-3 to TRBJ1-4; 10 nucleotides align to TRBD1. J gave up 3 bases and V 10 bases, and 11 bases lay outside the gene matches. The CDR3 sequence is 16 residues long. Germline values: CDR1 MNHEY, CDR2 SVGEGT. CDR3 residues: CATTGGQGAANEKLFF. CDR3 bases: TGTGCCACGACAGGGGGCCAGGGTGCGGCTAATGAAAAACTGTTTTTT.